This TCR beta chain originates from a study of somatic mutations in cytotoxic T cells in rheumatoid arthritis. On this clone: No antigen is known for it.

Generated by immunoSEQ multiplex PCR, the TCRdb table keeps only in-frame clones and is missing some. Of about 20,000 clones in the sample, around 83% were seen once. Overall study findings and caveats: Healthy controls showed no age-related rise in CD8+ clonality, whereas rheumatoid arthritis patients did.

This CDR3 has 13 amino acids. Germline CDR1 reads MGHRA; CDR2 reads YSYEKL. V was trimmed by 0 bases and J by 5 bases, leaving 5 bases between them. Positive magnetic bead selection, which isolated the CD4+ and CD8+ cells, was followed by a flow cytometry check of purity. Sequencing used CD8+ T cells sorted from blood. V is TRBV4-1 and J is TRBJ2-1; D ambiguous. The sequence derives from an adult with rheumatoid arthritis. CDR3 region: CASSQDRNNEQFF. CDR3 nucleotide sequence: TGCGCCAGCAGCCAAGATCGGAACAATGAGCAGTTCTTC.